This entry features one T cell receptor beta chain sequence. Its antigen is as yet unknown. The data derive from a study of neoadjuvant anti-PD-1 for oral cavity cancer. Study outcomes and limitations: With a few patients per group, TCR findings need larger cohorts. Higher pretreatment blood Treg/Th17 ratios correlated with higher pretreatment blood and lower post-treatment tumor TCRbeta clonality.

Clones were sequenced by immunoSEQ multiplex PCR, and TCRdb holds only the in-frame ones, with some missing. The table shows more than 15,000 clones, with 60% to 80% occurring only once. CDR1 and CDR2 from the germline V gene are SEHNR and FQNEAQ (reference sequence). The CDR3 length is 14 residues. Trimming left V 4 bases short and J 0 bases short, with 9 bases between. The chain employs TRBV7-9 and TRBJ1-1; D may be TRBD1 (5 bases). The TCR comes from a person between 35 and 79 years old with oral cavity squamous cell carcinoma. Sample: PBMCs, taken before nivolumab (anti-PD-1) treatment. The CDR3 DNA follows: TGTGCCAGCAGCTCTCACAGGTTGAACACTGAAGCTTTCTTT. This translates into CASSSHRLNTEAFF.